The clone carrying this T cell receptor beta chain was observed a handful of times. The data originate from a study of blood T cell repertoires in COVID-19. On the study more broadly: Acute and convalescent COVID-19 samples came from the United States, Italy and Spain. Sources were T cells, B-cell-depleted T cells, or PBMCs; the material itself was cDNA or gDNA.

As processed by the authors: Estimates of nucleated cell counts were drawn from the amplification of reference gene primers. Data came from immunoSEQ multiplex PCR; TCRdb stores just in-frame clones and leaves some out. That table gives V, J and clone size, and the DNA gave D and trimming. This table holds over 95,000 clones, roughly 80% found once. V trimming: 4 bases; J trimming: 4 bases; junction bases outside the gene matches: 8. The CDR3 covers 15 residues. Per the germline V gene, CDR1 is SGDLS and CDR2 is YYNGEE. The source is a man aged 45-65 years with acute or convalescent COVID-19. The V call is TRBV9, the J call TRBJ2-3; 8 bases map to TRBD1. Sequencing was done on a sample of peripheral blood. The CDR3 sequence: CASSLKDRVSDTQYF. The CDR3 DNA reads TGTGCCAGCAGCCTCAAGGACAGGGTGTCAGATACGCAGTATTTT.